This T cell receptor (beta chain) was obtained from a study of T cells in Graves' hyperthyroidism and ophthalmopathy. In the study overall: Peripheral blood was drawn at first diagnosis, prior to all treatment. General study points: The model foresaw ophthalmopathy a median about 6.5 months prior to onset. Separation of ophthalmopathy from stable hyperthyroidism was achieved by a 13 V-J model.

Amplified regions were TCR beta CDR3 sequences from RNA transcripts. HTBI primers drove first-round RT-PCR of the TCR CDR3. One entry per CDR3 protein results from TCRdb running MiXCR on the multiplex PCR reads. This table holds around 300,000 distinct CDR3 sequences, roughly 13% found once. Germline V gene lookup returns CDR1 SNHLY and CDR2 FYNNEI. The V end was cut by 5 bases, the J end by 0 bases, with 17 bases between. This CDR3 contains 17 residues. Clinical symptoms, serum thyroxine, TRAb, thyroid ultrasound and orbital computed tomography established diagnosis. This clonotype was recorded many times. Its cognate antigen is unknown.

The receptor comes from a woman aged 40 to 49 with Graves' hyperthyroidism. Sequencing input: blood. The chain carries TRBV2 and TRBJ1-5, with D possibly matching TRBD1 (6 bases). The CDR3 DNA follows: TGTGCCAGCAGTTCCCAGACCAGACAGGTTAGCAATCAGCCCCAGCATTTT. As protein: CASSSQTRQVSNQPQHF.